The rows below give T cell receptor beta chains drawn from one sample of a study of technical replicates of blood from a few donors. The method was immunoSEQ multiplex PCR; TCRdb's version includes in-frame clones alone and lacks a portion of them. The data show about 75,000 clones, around 97% seen once. Sample: T cells isolated from PBMCs. Every receptor here comes from a human donor in good health. Both conserved end residues are part of each CDR3. Fields, in order: clone size, D gene, J gene, V gene, CDR3 protein. A D gene is named only where the DNA matches it firmly. Rows give clone size only sometimes, using once, few, many, or a class for an expanded clone.

size: -; D: TRBD2; J: TRBJ2-1; V: TRBV7-7; CDR3: CASSLERESYNEQFF
size: -; D: TRBD2; J: TRBJ2-5; V: TRBV4-2; CDR3: CASGDVQTSGGGETQYF
size: once; D: TRBD2; J: TRBJ2-7; V: TRBV6-1; CDR3: CASSEGLVSPYEQYF
size: -; D: -; J: TRBJ1-2; V: TRBV30; CDR3: CAWSWSGGQGGYTF
size: -; D: -; J: TRBJ1-5; V: TRBV4-2; CDR3: CASSPQLLAGDQPQHF
size: -; D: -; J: TRBJ2-7; V: TRBV9; CDR3: CASAFSIESSSYEQYF
size: -; D: -; J: TRBJ1-5; V: TRBV30; CDR3: CAWRGGIGQPQHF
size: -; D: -; J: TRBJ1-2; V: TRBV10-3; CDR3: CAIRGRVNFDGYTF
size: -; D: TRBD1; J: TRBJ1-1; V: TRBV13; CDR3: CASRSGTGGPEAFF
size: once; D: TRBD2; J: TRBJ2-3; V: TRBV10-3; CDR3: CAISESLAGGPGDTQYF
size: -; D: TRBD1; J: TRBJ1-2; V: TRBV29-1; CDR3: CSVGATGDYGYTF
size: -; D: -; J: TRBJ1-5; V: TRBV2; CDR3: CASNYPGLGQPQHF
size: -; D: TRBD1; J: TRBJ2-3; V: TRBV6-1; CDR3: CASSQGQGFFSDTQYF
size: -; D: TRBD2; J: TRBJ2-5; V: TRBV5-1; CDR3: CASRGAGGPRETQYF
size: few; D: TRBD2; J: TRBJ2-1; V: TRBV11-3; CDR3: CASSNRAGVGYNEQFF
size: once; D: -; J: TRBJ1-1; V: TRBV4-1; CDR3: CASSQGHLNTEAFF
size: -; D: -; J: TRBJ2-2; V: TRBV9; CDR3: CASSDWETGELFF
size: -; D: -; J: TRBJ2-2; V: TRBV7-2; CDR3: CASSLRGYTGELFF
size: -; D: TRBD1; J: TRBJ1-2; V: TRBV6-5; CDR3: CASTVGTGFGGYTF
size: -; D: TRBD2; J: TRBJ2-3; V: TRBV7-8; CDR3: CASSLGLAASTDTQYF
size: -; D: TRBD1; J: TRBJ1-5; V: TRBV28; CDR3: CASSHHPGTGHYQPQHF
size: -; D: -; J: TRBJ2-7; V: TRBV5-3; CDR3: CARSLVNRPKFYEQYF
size: -; D: TRBD2; J: TRBJ2-3; V: TRBV2; CDR3: CASTRLAGSVDTQYF
size: -; D: TRBD2; J: TRBJ2-1; V: TRBV5-1; CDR3: CASSKGGGGQWGNEQFF
size: once; D: TRBD1; J: TRBJ2-7; V: TRBV18; CDR3: CASSPGQGFYEQYF
size: -; D: TRBD1; J: TRBJ2-1; V: TRBV5-4; CDR3: CASGTELGAYNEQFF
size: -; D: -; J: TRBJ1-3; V: TRBV6-1; CDR3: CASSEFRAGNTIYF
size: once; D: TRBD2; J: TRBJ2-7; V: TRBV9; CDR3: CASSYLGLAAGEQYF
size: -; D: -; J: TRBJ1-1; V: TRBV9; CDR3: CASSGGGTEAFF
size: -; D: TRBD2; J: TRBJ2-1; V: TRBV5-1; CDR3: CASSFSGSRNEQFF
size: once; D: TRBD1; J: TRBJ2-5; V: TRBV28; CDR3: CASSPPLSGTVLETQYF